The rows below give T cell receptor beta chains drawn from one sample of a study of persistence of HIV-infected CD4 T cells. What these receptors recognize is not known. Profiled with immunoSEQ multiplex PCR; TCRdb holds only in-frame clones, not every one. The sample includes 37,000 or so clones, around 90% seen only once; the top ten take roughly 1.3%. The material sequenced was CD4+ T cells sorted from PBMCs after roughly 18-hour stimulation, taken from a patient who received antiretroviral therapy. Source of these receptors: an adult man with HIV who was CMV-seropositive. CDR3s include the opening cysteine and the closing phenylalanine or tryptophan. D genes are given only for firm matches. Where a row states a size, it is once, few, many or the class of an expanded clone; other rows omit it.

CASSIGSKGNTEAFF | TGTGCCAGTAGTATAGGATCCAAAGGGAACACTGAAGCTTTCTTT | TRBJ1-1 | 15 | TRBV19 | . | .
CASSHALGSFSGANVLTF | TGTGCCAGCAGCCATGCATTGGGCAGCTTTTCTGGGGCCAACGTCCTGACTTTC | TRBJ2-6 | 18 | TRBV14 | . | few
CASSLAPANEKLFF | TGCGCCAGCAGCTTGGCCCCAGCTAATGAAAAACTGTTTTTT | TRBJ1-4 | 14 | TRBV5-1 | . | .
CASSIQGTGVYGYTF | TGTGCCAGTAGTATACAAGGGACAGGAGTCTATGGCTACACCTTC | TRBJ1-2 | 15 | TRBV19 | TRBD1 | .
CASSPPRRGEQETQYF | TGTGCCAGCTCACCACCGCGTCGAGGGGAACAAGAGACCCAGTACTTC | TRBJ2-5 | 16 | TRBV18 | . | .
CASSATGHPDPETQYF | TGTGCCAGCAGCGCTACCGGTCACCCCGACCCGGAGACCCAGTACTTC | TRBJ2-5 | 16 | TRBV9 | . | once
CASSQDISQPQHF | TGCGCCAGCAGCCAAGATATTAGTCAGCCCCAGCATTTT | TRBJ1-5 | 13 | TRBV4-1 | . | .
CASSRLAGVSYEQYF | TGTGCCAGCAGTAGACTAGCGGGAGTCTCCTACGAGCAGTACTTC | TRBJ2-7 | 15 | TRBV27 | TRBD2 | .
CSVKNSNQPQHF | TGCAGCGTTAAGAATAGCAATCAGCCCCAGCATTTT | TRBJ1-5 | 12 | TRBV29-1 | . | once
CASSYSIPREGQPQHF | TGTGCCAGCAGTTACTCGATCCCCCGGGAGGGACAGCCCCAGCATTTT | TRBJ1-5 | 16 | TRBV6-5 | . | .
CASSPGSLGGYEQYF | TGCGCCAGCAGCCCGGGGTCCCTCGGGGGATACGAGCAGTACTTC | TRBJ2-7 | 15 | TRBV5-1 | . | once
CASSFSRGRDWDTEAFF | TGTGCCAGCAGCTTCTCAAGAGGGCGGGATTGGGACACTGAAGCTTTCTTT | TRBJ1-1 | 17 | TRBV7-6 | . | .
CASSAVDNEQFF | TGTGCCAGCAGCGCTGTGGACAATGAGCAGTTCTTC | TRBJ2-1 | 12 | TRBV5-4 | . | .
CASSIDPIKYSNQPQHF | TGTGCCAGTAGTATAGACCCGATTAAATATAGCAATCAGCCCCAGCATTTT | TRBJ1-5 | 17 | TRBV19 | . | .
CASSYLGGVEKLFF | TGTGCCAGCAGTTACTTGGGGGGGGTGGAAAAACTGTTTTTT | TRBJ1-4 | 14 | TRBV6-6 | . | .
CASSTGQPSVAKNIQYF | TGTGCCAGTAGTACCGGACAGCCTTCTGTAGCCAAAAACATTCAGTACTTC | TRBJ2-4 | 17 | TRBV19 | . | .
CASSARGRGANEQFF | TGTGCCAGCAGTGCGAGGGGGCGCGGGGCAAATGAGCAGTTCTTC | TRBJ2-1 | 15 | TRBV2 | . | .
CASSQGGGTGAYEQYF | TGTGCCAGCAGCCAAGGGGGCGGGACAGGCGCCTACGAGCAGTACTTC | TRBJ2-7 | 16 | TRBV3-1/TRBV3-2 | TRBD1 | .
CARKQGRDTEAFF | TGTGCCAGAAAACAGGGAAGGGACACTGAAGCTTTCTTT | TRBJ1-1 | 13 | TRBV2 | . | .
CASSSGRRAELFF | TGTGCCAGCAGCTCAGGGCGGCGTGCGGAGCTGTTTTTT | TRBJ2-2 | 13 | TRBV7-3 | . | .
CASSPPGGRQFF | TGTGCCAGCTCACCACCCGGGGGGCGGCAGTTCTTC | TRBJ2-1 | 12 | TRBV18 | . | once
CASSERGNYGYTF | TGCGCCAGCAGTGAACGGGGAAACTATGGCTACACCTTC | TRBJ1-2 | 13 | TRBV10-1 | . | .
CSVAGTGREKLFF | TGCAGCGTCGCCGGGACAGGGCGGGAAAAACTGTTTTTT | TRBJ1-4 | 13 | TRBV29-1 | TRBD1 | .
CASSLKPGQGGTEAFF | TGTGCCAGTAGTTTAAAACCGGGACAGGGAGGCACTGAAGCTTTCTTT | TRBJ1-1 | 16 | TRBV19 | TRBD1 | .
CASKPGTGSNQPQHF | TGTGCCAGCAAACCCGGGACAGGGTCCAATCAGCCCCAGCATTTT | TRBJ1-5 | 15 | TRBV6-5 | TRBD1 | .
CASSPLGGSHEQYF | TGTGCCAGCAGCCCCCTGGGGGGGTCCCACGAGCAGTACTTC | TRBJ2-7 | 14 | TRBV3-1/TRBV3-2 | TRBD2 | .
CASSVAPPNGYTF | TGTGCCAGCAGTGTAGCTCCACCGAATGGCTACACCTTC | TRBJ1-2 | 13 | TRBV6-1 | . | .
CASSLVAGQDSMQYF | TGTGCCAGCAGCTTAGTAGCAGGACAGGACTCAATGCAGTACTTC | TRBJ2-7 | 15 | TRBV7-2 | TRBD1 | .
CSARLSLTAFF | TGCAGTGCTAGGTTATCGTTAACAGCTTTCTTT | TRBJ1-1 | 11 | TRBV20-1 | . | .
CASSWTDLSTDTQYF | TGCGCCAGCAGTTGGACGGATTTGAGCACAGATACGCAGTATTTT | TRBJ2-3 | 15 | TRBV5-1 | . | .
CASSQDRQRNTIYF | TGCGCCAGCAGCCAAGATCGACAGAGAAACACCATATATTTT | TRBJ1-3 | 14 | TRBV4-1 | . | .
CASSLSFRASNTEAFF | TGTGCCAGCAGTTTATCGTTTCGGGCCTCGAACACTGAAGCTTTCTTT | TRBJ1-1 | 16 | TRBV27 | . | .
CASSLPAGFEAFF | TGTGCCAGCAGTCTACCCGCGGGGTTTGAAGCTTTCTTT | TRBJ1-1 | 13 | TRBV6-2/TRBV6-3 | . | .
CASSVGVAGAMNTEAFF | TGTGCCAGCAGTGTGGGGGTGGCAGGAGCTATGAACACTGAAGCTTTCTTT | TRBJ1-1 | 17 | TRBV6-1 | . | .
CASSIPGTGGGKLFF | TGTGCCAGCAGCATCCCCGGGACAGGGGGTGGAAAACTGTTTTTT | TRBJ1-4 | 15 | TRBV7-2 | TRBD1 | once